The rows below give T cell receptor beta chains drawn from one sample of a study of early T cells in non-severe SARS-CoV-2 infection. TCRdb itself ran the 5' RACE reads through MiXCR, one entry per CDR3 protein. The sample lists tens of thousands of distinct CDR3 sequences; 3% to 4.5% were seen once. The source material was whole blood. The receptors were gathered from an adult who was a healthcare worker with PCR-confirmed SARS-CoV-2 infection or an uninfected control (not recorded which). CDR3s include the opening cysteine and the closing phenylalanine or tryptophan. The D gene is left open where the match is weak. Clone size is not always given. Where it is, it says once, few, many or a class for expanded clones.

J	V	size	D	CDR3	DNA
TRBJ2-1	TRBV4-1	many	TRBD2	CASSQETGRAYLF	TGCGCCAGCAGCCAAGAGACCGGGAGGGCGTATCTCTTC
TRBJ2-7	TRBV14	-	TRBD1	CASSQGTGRSSYEQYF	TGTGCCAGCAGCCAAGGGACAGGTCGGAGCTCCTACGAGCAGTACTTC
TRBJ2-3	TRBV24-1	many	-	CATSDFERARSDTQYF	TGTGCCACCAGTGATTTTGAGCGGGCCCGCTCAGATACGCAGTATTTT
TRBJ1-3	TRBV20-1	-	-	CSARPTVAGNTIYF	TGCAGTGCTAGACCGACAGTGGCTGGAAACACCATATATTTT
TRBJ1-5	TRBV6-7	few	TRBD1	CAGSYLTGKDQPQHF	TGTGCCGGCAGTTACCTGACAGGGAAGGATCAGCCCCAGCATTTT
TRBJ2-2	TRBV20-1	many	TRBD1	CSARDPKGTANTGELFF	TGCAGTGCTAGAGACCCTAAAGGGACAGCGAACACCGGGGAGCTGTTTTTT
TRBJ1-1	TRBV12-3/TRBV12-4	many	-	CASIPPIAGEAFF	TGTGCCAGCATCCCCCCGATCGCGGGAGAAGCTTTCTTT
TRBJ2-3	TRBV3-1	many	-	CASSPSGADTQYF	TGTGCCAGCAGCCCATCGGGGGCAGATACGCAGTATTTT
TRBJ2-3	TRBV6-5	few	-	CASSYFGTTDTQYF	TGTGCCAGCAGTTACTTCGGGACCACAGATACGCAGTATTTT
TRBJ1-6	TRBV12-3/TRBV12-4	many	-	CATTWGTHNSPLHF	TGTGCCACCACATGGGGGACACATAATTCACCCCTCCACTTT
TRBJ1-4	TRBV20-1	many	-	CSAYATNEKLFF	TGCAGTGCTTATGCAACTAATGAAAAACTGTTTTTT
TRBJ2-3	TRBV20-1	many	TRBD2	CSARFGLAVTDTQYF	TGCAGTGCACGGTTCGGGCTAGCGGTCACAGATACGCAGTATTTT
TRBJ2-4	TRBV28	many	TRBD2	CASRRLAGSKNIQYF	TGTGCCAGCAGACGCCTAGCGGGAAGCAAAAACATTCAGTACTTC
TRBJ1-1	TRBV20-1	many	TRBD1	CSAQRTGGGSEAFF	TGCAGTGCTCAACGGACAGGGGGTGGCTCTGAAGCTTTCTTT
TRBJ2-2	TRBV6-5	many	TRBD1	CASRTLGQGDTGELFF	TGTGCCAGCAGAACACTTGGACAGGGGGACACCGGGGAGCTGTTTTTT